This T cell receptor (beta chain) was observed in a study of T cell changes during pregnancy in multiple sclerosis. This CDR3 region has 14 residues. V shed 4 bases and J 7 bases; nucleotides not matched to a gene: 5. Germline CDR1 SGHVS, CDR2 FQNEAQ. Measured with immunoSEQ multiplex PCR; TCRdb has only the in-frame clones, and not every one. The sample holds more than 10,000 clones, 88% seen once. This rearrangement joins TRBV7-8 to TRBJ1-2; 11 bases are a match to TRBD1. This clonotype was obtained from a female donor in good health, enrolled as a control in a pregnancy study. The sequencing here drew on CD8+ T cells from peripheral blood mononuclear cells, taken in the second trimester of pregnancy. CDR3: CASSWGTGGTGYTF. The CDR3 coding sequence is TGTGCCAGCAGCTGGGGGACAGGGGGGACTGGCTACACCTTC.